A single sample is the source of the 25 T cell receptor beta chains below, sequenced in a study of blood T cells in healthy people across ages. It was with a sample-barcoded 5' primer and a J-beta primer mix that a second PCR of roughly 6 to 12 cycles was run. TCRdb processed the 5' RACE reads anew with MiXCR; each CDR3 protein has one entry. The profile covers some 930,000 distinct CDR3 sequences, with 25% to 30% appearing a single time and about 9.4% taken by the ten largest. These data are also associated with another study on T cells of mothers and their children.

The sequenced material came from blood. The source is a woman aged 35 to 49 in good health.

The chain carries TRBV6-5 and TRBJ2-5; 8 nucleotides match TRBD1. The junction had 10 bases not matched to a gene; V was cut back by 6 bases and J by 1 base. The CDR3 runs to 16 residues. Germline V lookup: CDR1 MNHEY, CDR2 SVGAGI. The chain's CDR3 is CASSSGQGGPQETQYF. Here the CDR3 DNA reads TGTGCCAGCAGCTCAGGACAGGGAGGCCCCCAAGAGACCCAGTACTTC.

With respect to this clonotype: A much larger clonotype is one base distant, so this may be a read error. The rearrangement links TRBV28 to TRBJ1-2; 7 bases align to TRBD1. The CDR3 is 14 residues long. The germline V gene encodes CDR1 MDHEN and CDR2 SYDVKM. The DNA of the CDR3 is TGTACCAGCAGCCCCCCCGGTGGAGGGGGCGGCTACACCTTC. It encodes CTSSPPGGGGGYTF.

The CDR3 DNA reads TGTGCCAGCAGCTTAGACTCAGGGGGCTTTACCTATGGCTACACCTTC. This sequence encodes CASSLDSGGFTYGYTF. V and J are TRBV7-6 and TRBJ1-2; 8 bases match TRBD1. The CDR3 has 16 residues. CDR1 is SGHVS, CDR2 FNYEAQ, per germline. The J segment lost 4 bases and the V segment lost 1 base, leaving 8 bases of the junction unmatched.

This clonotype came up a few times. The chain combines TRBV7-6 with TRBJ1-6; 8 bases match TRBD1. V gave up 3 bases and J gave up 5 bases; unmatched junction bases: 3. CDR3 length equals 15 residues. Germline V gene sequence: CDR1 SGHVS, CDR2 FNYEAQ. In DNA form, the CDR3 reads TGTGCCAGCAGCTTTGGACAGGGCGATAATTCACCCCTCCACTTT. Translated: CASSFGQGDNSPLHF.

This CDR3 is CASSQDTSGGPKSLYNEQFF. CDR3 nucleotide sequence: TGTGCCAGCAGCCAAGATACATCGGGGGGGCCCAAGTCCCTCTACAATGAGCAGTTCTTC. The V gene is TRBV3-1, the J gene TRBJ2-1; 8 nucleotides align to TRBD2. V gave up 0 bases and J gave up 3 bases; unmatched junction bases: 16. This CDR3 comprises 20 residues. In germline, CDR1 is LGHDT, CDR2 YNNKEL (reference sequence).

This clonotype came up many times. DNA of the CDR3: TGCGCCAGCACAGACTCCATAGCGGGGTATACGCAGTATTTT. Translating it yields CASTDSIAGYTQYF. The chain combines TRBV4-3 with TRBJ2-3, with 8 bases identical to TRBD2. The germline CDR1 and CDR2 sequences are LGHNA and YSLEER. V shed 7 bases and J 7 bases; nucleotides not matched to a gene: 10. The CDR3 extends over 14 amino acids.

This clonotype has only one observation. V is TRBV12-3 or TRBV12-4 and J is TRBJ1-3; D is unclear. Trimming removed 3 bases from V and 4 bases from J, with 13 bases in between. There are 15 residues in the CDR3. The CDR3, as DNA: TGTGCCAGCAGTTTCTTCCTGAGATCCGGAAACACCATATATTTT. Its protein is CASSFFLRSGNTIYF.

This clonotype has only a few counts. The rearrangement links TRBV20-1 to TRBJ1-6; the D is unclear. The CDR3 contains 13 residues. V was cut by 0 bases and J by 8 bases, with 8 bases left in between. Germline CDR1 reads DFQATT; CDR2 reads SNEGSKA (reference sequence). The CDR3 protein is CSAREDGDSPLHF. CDR3 bases: TGCAGTGCTAGAGAGGATGGGGATTCACCCCTCCACTTT.

The gene calls are TRBV2 and TRBJ2-1; TRBD2 matches 7 bases. The CDR3 contains 15 residues. From germline, CDR1 is SNHLY and CDR2 FYNNEI. J lost 4 bases, V lost 3 bases, and 6 bases had no gene match. The CDR3 loop is CASSEERGLYNEQFF. The CDR3 DNA follows: TGTGCCAGCAGTGAGGAGCGGGGACTATACAATGAGCAGTTCTTC.

This clonotype was counted only a few times. The V call is TRBV4-3, the J call TRBJ2-2, with D unclear. The CDR3 is 15 amino acids. V was clipped by 0 bases and J by 4 bases, with 9 bases between them. Germline V lookup: CDR1 LGHNA, CDR2 YSLEER. In DNA, the CDR3 is TGCGCCAGCAGCCAAGAACAGCGTAGCACCGGGGAGCTGTTTTTT. This encodes CASSQEQRSTGELFF.

With regard to this clonotype: A much larger clone lies one base from this, so it may be a read error. The chain combines TRBV10-3 with TRBJ2-5; no clear D gene. The DNA matches TRBJ2-7 better at its end, which makes the J call doubtful. This CDR3 has 14 residues. Germline V gene lookup returns CDR1 ENHRY and CDR2 SYGVKD. CDR3 amino acids: CAISELWEGLEQYF. The CDR3, as DNA: TGTGCCATCAGTGAGCTCTGGGAAGGTCTCGAGCAGTACTTC.

This clonotype was counted between two and nine times. V usage is TRBV9 and J usage is TRBJ2-5, with 7 positions matching TRBD2. CDR3 length: 15 amino acids. Trimming cost V 1 base and J 1 base; bases outside gene matches: 4. Germline values: CDR1 SGDLS, CDR2 YYNGEE. The CDR3 bases are TGTGCCAGCAGCGTACAAGCGGGGAGCCAAGAGACCCAGTACTTC. This codes for CASSVQAGSQETQYF.

The rearrangement joins TRBV7-6 to TRBJ1-2, with D tentatively TRBD1 (5 bases). Germline V gene data show CDR1 as SGHVS and CDR2 as FNYEAQ. V was cut by 1 base and J by 3 bases, with 15 bases left in between. This CDR3 is built from 16 residues. CDR3 region: CASSLGGRAIDYGYTF. The DNA for the CDR3 is TGTGCCAGCAGCTTAGGGGGGAGGGCTATCGACTATGGCTACACCTTC.

The V gene is TRBV21-1, the J gene TRBJ1-4; TRBD1, the table's D call, lacks a check against the DNA. TRBV21-1 is listed as a pseudogene. The CDR3 is made up of 15 amino acids. The CDR3 loop is CASSKGRGRNEKLFF. The CDR3 DNA reads as TGTGCCAGCAGCAAAGGGCGGGGGCGGAATGAAAAACTGTTTTTT.

This clonotype was observed a few times. The chain combines TRBV6-6 with TRBJ2-3, with 8 bases identical to TRBD2. The germline CDR1 and CDR2 sequences are MNHNY and SVGAGI (reference sequence). CDR3 size: 17 residues. Trimming at V came to 6 bases and at J to 1 base, leaving 12 bases not matched to a gene. CDR3 bases: TGTGCCAGCAGCCGGGGGGGGTGGGTAACCGGCACAGATACGCAGTATTTT. Translating gives CASSRGGWVTGTDTQYF.

This chain links TRBV15 with TRBJ2-2; 10 nucleotides agree with TRBD1. This CDR3 comprises 15 residues. V gave up 6 bases and J gave up 3 bases; unmatched junction bases: 4. Germline V gene data show CDR1 as LNHNV and CDR2 as YYDKDF (reference sequence). In DNA, the CDR3 is TGTGCCACCAGAGAAGGACAGGGGGACACCGGGGAGCTGTTTTTT. As protein: CATREGQGDTGELFF.

This clonotype was counted ten times or more. The genes are TRBV12-3 or TRBV12-4 and TRBJ2-1; no firm D call. V lost 6 bases, J lost 5 bases, and 11 bases lay in between. This CDR3 comprises 13 residues. This CDR3 is CASSPLLDNEQFF. The CDR3, as DNA: TGTGCCAGCAGCCCCCTTTTGGACAATGAGCAGTTCTTC.

The chain recombines TRBV7-8 with TRBJ2-3, with TRBD2 matching 15 bases. There are 17 residues in the CDR3. The V gene's germline CDR1 is SGHVS and CDR2 FQNEAQ. V shed 3 bases and J 4 bases; nucleotides not matched to a gene: 5. The CDR3 region is CASSFGLAGGLADTQYF. CDR3 coding DNA: TGTGCCAGCAGCTTCGGACTAGCGGGGGGGCTTGCAGATACGCAGTATTTT.

In its sample, this clonotype was seen many times. V and J are TRBV29-1 and TRBJ2-7; D may be TRBD2 (6 bases). The V and J ends lost 7 bases and 3 bases respectively, with 16 bases between them. The CDR3 is 13 amino acids. Germline CDR1 reads SQVTM; CDR2 reads ANQGSEA. CDR3 residues: CSALGQDYYEQYF. In DNA form, the CDR3 reads TGCAGCGCCCTGGGGCAGGACTACTACGAGCAGTACTTC.

This clonotype was counted ten times or more. The chain employs TRBV11-1 and TRBJ2-7; TRBD2 agrees at 7 bases. Germline-derived CDR1 and CDR2 are SGHAT and FQDESV (reference sequence). J was trimmed by 0 bases and V by 3 bases; bases with no gene match: 2. The CDR3 has 14 amino acids. The CDR3 loop is CASSLSGDSYEQYF. As DNA, the CDR3 is TGTGCCAGCAGCTTGAGCGGGGACTCCTACGAGCAGTACTTC.

This clonotype was found a few times. This chain joins TRBV24-1 and TRBJ2-1; D may match TRBD1 or TRBD2 (6 bases each). The CDR3 is 15 amino acids. V was trimmed by 4 bases and J by 3 bases, leaving 12 bases between them. The germline gives CDR1 KGHDR, CDR2 SFDVKD. Here the CDR3 reads CATSESRGLYNEQFF. CDR3 in DNA: TGTGCCACCAGTGAAAGCAGGGGACTCTACAATGAGCAGTTCTTC.

This clonotype was seen at least ten times. The V call is TRBV27, the J call TRBJ2-1; no firm D call. CDR1 is MNHEY, CDR2 SMNVEV, per germline (reference sequence). Trimming took 0 bases from V and 2 from J, leaving 5 bases between them. This CDR3 region has 14 residues. This CDR3 reads CASSLSSPYNEQFF. CDR3 bases: TGTGCCAGCAGTTTATCGTCCCCCTACAATGAGCAGTTCTTC.

The genes are TRBV7-2 and TRBJ1-1; 7 bases match TRBD1. The CDR3 sequence is 13 residues long. The germline V gene has CDR1 SGHTA and CDR2 FQGNSA. J gave up 8 bases and V 5 bases, and 8 bases lay outside the gene matches. The CDR3 sequence: CASSHVTTGEAFF. The CDR3 region has the DNA TGTGCCAGCAGCCACGTTACGACAGGGGAAGCTTTCTTT.

This clonotype turned up a few times. The J gene is TRBJ1-6, the V gene TRBV7-2; TRBD1 is a possible D gene (5 bases). The germline V gene encodes CDR1 SGHTA and CDR2 FQGNSA. The CDR3 length is 13 residues. Trimming removed 5 bases at V and 10 bases at J, with 12 bases between. The CDR3 sequence: CASSPTGESPLHF. The CDR3 DNA is TGTGCCAGCAGCCCCACGGGGGAATCACCCCTCCACTTT.

This clonotype has a count of ten or more. The chain links TRBV4-1 to TRBJ2-7; TRBD1 agrees at 7 bases. V dropped 0 bases and J dropped 3; count of bases not matched to a gene: 8. This CDR3 has 16 amino acids. Germline V lookup: CDR1 MGHRA, CDR2 YSYEKL. The CDR3 DNA follows: TGCGCCAGCAGCCAAGATTTCCGAGGACAGGTCTACGAGCAGTACTTC. It codes for CASSQDFRGQVYEQYF.